This T cell receptor beta chain was found in a study of cytomegalovirus exposure and HLA in healthy donors (dated by TCRdb to about 2017). The study in broad terms: According to an earlier analysis of a few hundred of the donors, roughly 180 million T cells yielded 95 million to 140 million unique TCR beta sequences and approximately 300 Gb of sequence data. About 310 gigabases of sequencing data and tens of millions of unique TCR sequences were included in an early release covering 500 to 750 HLA-typed donors. The genetic ancestry cluster associated with self-reported Caucasian donors included 81% of the 350 to 500 genotyped donors. The aim of the study was to test whether cataloging public T cell receptors could identify signatures of past pathogen exposure. Using immunosequencing, the study profiled T cell repertoires from about 650 subjects and related those repertoires to cytomegalovirus serostatus. Along with the approximately 670-subject first cohort, a separate validation cohort of over a hundred different subjects was used. The study combined high-throughput TCR immunosequencing, statistical association of individual TCRs with disease status, and machine learning to predict cytomegalovirus infection status. To study patterns of TCR occurrence, a later analysis re-analyzed previously published TCR beta repertoires from under 750 donors and added high-resolution HLA genotyping. Rather than drawing on any new phenotypic data, the later analysis identified candidate immune exposures from TCR beta sequences and the way those sequences occurred across donors. An earlier analysis of about 620 of the donors applied high-throughput TCR beta sequencing to assess whether each TCR beta V gene segment acted as functional or pseudogenic. Donor age, sex, ethnicity and CMV serostatus were compiled together with the repertoire data. A later genetic analysis used genome-wide SNP genotypes for 398 of the 666 donors, treating that subset as a discovery cohort. Every repertoire in the discovery cohort had been generated on one and the same sequencing platform. HLA typing included class I and class II loci at four-digit resolution. Typing coverage varied by locus: about 620-630 donors for A, B, C, DRB1 and DQB1; more than 500 for DQA1; more than 600 for DPA1; roughly 450 for DPB1. Four to six DR-DQ haplotypes were handled as single units for association and clustering, since linkage in the cohort was strong. Across approximately 400 genotyped donors of the cohort, an average of roughly 250,000 unique TCR beta nucleotide sequences per donor were sequenced, and approximately 19% of those sequences were non-productive. Broader findings and caveats from the paper: Several of the top co-occurrence clusters appeared to be linked to parvovirus B19, influenza, CMV and Epstein-Barr virus, according to a later analysis. Roughly uniform sequencing depth across donors was assumed in presence/absence analyses, although this assumption may not hold. A few of the identified cytomegalovirus-associated TCR beta chains were confirmed in vitro to be specific for cytomegalovirus antigens. In a later genetic analysis, fewer N-insertions in productive TCRs were reported among donors in an Asian-associated ancestry cluster than the roughly 640-donor mean. Linkage disequilibrium might explain the correlated functional status among segregating V segments, but an unknown experimental factor could not be excluded. The earlier analysis of 587 of the donors excluded some 15 rarely observed V segments, including chromosome 9 orphons, because counts were too low. When HLA alleles, especially DR and DQ, strongly co-occurred, TCR associations were difficult to assign to individual alleles. According to a later analysis, most CMV-associated TCR beta chains appeared to be HLA-restricted, and the HLA associations seemed to be driven largely by CMV exposure. According to a later analysis, TCR association rates differed among HLA loci, with DRB1 alleles showing the most associated TCRs and HLA-C alleles showing the fewest. The authors suggested that the approach could potentially be generalized to other disease states and immunological phenotypes. The only immune exposure information available for the cohort was CMV serostatus. Because HLA typing was unavailable for some donors at each locus, only the typed subset was used in association tests. An association between a missense DCLRE1C variant and V-gene and J-gene trimming of TCR beta chains was found in a later genetic analysis and replicated in an independent cohort. In a later analysis, HLA-associated TCR beta chains showed more clonal expansion and lower generation probabilities than non-associated chains that were equally common. In a later analysis, 15,000 to 20,000 TCR beta sequences were associated with specific HLA alleles at a false discovery rate of 0.05. In the study, about 150 TCR beta chains were listed as associated with cytomegalovirus. A further reported finding was that TCR beta sequences accurately predicted the HLA-A and HLA-B alleles for most subjects in the first cohort. Because the 87-base-pair reads could not distinguish some IMGT-functional V segments, including TRBV6-2 and TRBV6-3, those segments were excluded. Cytomegalovirus status was reported to be diagnosed by the classifier with high specificity and sensitivity in both the original and validation cohorts. While some public TCRs were present in many individuals, most TCR sequences turned up only very rarely across donors. Broadly in line with IMGT annotations, most TCR beta V segments showed up in productive rearrangements about 90% or about 30% of the time in an earlier analysis of 587 of the donors. This cohort had only TCR beta chains sequenced, and the lack of alpha or paired-chain data limited which features could be detected. A cluster of highly shared sequence variants was judged likely to represent a technical artifact of the sequencing pipeline.

Library prep was done by the immunoSEQ multiplex PCR assay. The multiplex PCR relied on a mix of 60 forward primers for TCR Vbeta segments and 13 reverse primers for TCR Jbeta segments. The CDR3 region of rearranged TCR beta genes was amplified from genomic DNA with a multiplex PCR assay. On the Illumina HiSeq System, the amplified TCR beta libraries were sequenced as 87-base-pair reads. The authors processed their data as follows. In a later analysis, tens of millions of unique TCR beta chains were counted across the 500 to 850 repertoires, and roughly 11 million of these chains were shared by at least two donors. A nearest-neighbor algorithm error-corrected the raw reads and collapsed the reads into unique sequences, merging closely related sequences to remove PCR and sequencing errors. CDR3 sequences were aligned to IMGT reference sequences to assign V, D and J gene segments. For a sequence to be retained, a match of at least six nucleotides was required to both a V gene segment and a J gene segment. Rearrangements were classified as productive when the CDR3 lacked stop codons and remained in frame with V and J, and all other rearrangements were classified as non-productive. Following IMGT convention, CDR3 was defined as the stretch from the second conserved V-encoded cysteine to the conserved J-encoded phenylalanine. Sequences without an unambiguous match to a single V gene segment were excluded from the earlier analysis of a few hundred of the donors. In an earlier analysis of several hundred of the donors, V segments were called functional above 56.7% productive rearrangements and were called segregating when the between-donor standard deviation exceeded 5%. A statistical classification framework was built for diagnosing cytomegalovirus status from the catalog of TCR beta chain sequences. In a later analysis, V and J genes were assigned by comparing TCR nucleotide sequences against IMGT/GENE-DB human TR gene sequences. The TCRdist pipeline was used in a later analysis to assign CDR3 sequences and most-parsimonious VDJ recombination scenarios. In a later analysis, each TCR beta chain was defined by its CDR3 amino acid sequence together with its V-gene family, and reads without a unique V-gene family were excluded. To address suspected cross-contamination and a sequencing artifact, a later analysis removed 592 highly shared, low-generation-probability nucleotide sequences. In a later analysis, a clonal expansion index was calculated for each public chain from normalized within-repertoire ranks of inferred template counts. A later analysis computed generation probabilities with a VDJ recombination model fitted to out-of-frame rearrangements, and checked the results against IGoR. In a later analysis, hypergeometric tests were used to score TCR-TCR, TCR-HLA and TCR-CMV co-occurrence, with a repertoire-size bias correction applied to TCR pairs. A later analysis estimated false discovery rates by permuting HLA or CMV assignments 20 times. In a later analysis, co-occurring TCRs were grouped using DBSCAN, with TCRdist sequence similarity added in when clustering inside HLA-allele-positive subsets. Co-occurrence clustering excluded repertoires with fewer than 30,000 or more than 120,000 public chains, plus five with anomalous nucleotide sharing. As stored in TCRdb, this immuneACCESS dataset retains in-frame rearrangements with V and J assigned. A fraction of the clones does not appear; measured against another copy, unresolved V genes explain less than half of the discrepancy, and the remainder lacks a known reason. The V and J calls and clone size are taken from that table; D and trimming were inferred from the DNA. The sample table holds 95,000 to 150,000 clones, of which around 70% were seen once. The ten largest clones represent around 3.7% of the sample.

In total, more than 500 healthy bone marrow donors made up the cohort. Cohort members were all nominally healthy when sampled, although unrecorded immune exposures were likely present. The donor tested CMV seronegative, placing the donor among the 350 to 400 seronegative members of the cohort. Every donor gave a peripheral blood sample, and the peripheral blood mononuclear cells from that sample were used for TCR beta sequencing. Genomic DNA was extracted from the blood cell samples with the Qiagen DNeasy Blood Extraction Kit. To note about this clone: Its recognized antigen is unknown. No quality values exist for individual bases; no much larger clone is one base distant.

Unmatched junction bases come to 14, with V trimmed by 5 bases and J by 0 bases. Including the terminal cysteine and phenylalanine, the CDR3 comprises 18 residues. The only DNA kept is the CDR3, 54 bases in frame from the first base. Looking up the germline V gene yields CDR1 LGHNA and CDR2 YNFKEQ. The clonotype comes from a middle-aged woman in good health and CMV-seronegative. The sequenced sample was PBMCs. The rearrangement joined TRBV4-2 to TRBJ2-3, with 7 bases in between that match TRBD2. The bases are TGTGCCAGCAGCGCCGGGGCTAGCGGATTGTCTAGCACAGATACGCAGTATTTT. It translates to CASSAGASGLSSTDTQYF.